This section outlines one T cell receptor (beta chain) sequence together with its context. These data belong to a study of blood T cell repertoires in COVID-19. Study-wide background: The cDNA or gDNA used as material had been derived from T cells, B-cell-depleted T cells, or PBMCs.

TCRdb keeps only in-frame clones here, not all; method: immunoSEQ multiplex PCR. Of over 250,000 clones listed, 89% are singletons. CDR1 and CDR2 (germline): MNHEY, SMNVEV (reference sequence). V was trimmed by 7 bases and J by 1 base, leaving 10 bases between them. The CDR3 totals 13 residues. The sequenced sample consisted of PBMCs or T cells enriched from blood (not recorded which). This sequence originates from a woman aged 60-70 years who had recovered from COVID-19. The V and J genes are TRBV27 and TRBJ1-1; a possible D gene is TRBD1 (6 bases). CDR3 in amino acids: CASKGGGNTEAFF. In DNA form, the CDR3 reads TGTGCCAGCAAAGGGGGGGGGAACACTGAAGCTTTCTTT.